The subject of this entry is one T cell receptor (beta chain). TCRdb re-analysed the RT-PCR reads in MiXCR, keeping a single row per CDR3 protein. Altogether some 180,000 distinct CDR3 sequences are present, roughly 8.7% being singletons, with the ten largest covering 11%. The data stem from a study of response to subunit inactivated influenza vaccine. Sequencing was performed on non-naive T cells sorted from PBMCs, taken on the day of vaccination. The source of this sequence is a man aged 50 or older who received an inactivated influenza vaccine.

CDR3: CASSATGGIHFNEKLFF. DNA of the CDR3: TGTGCCAGCAGTGCGACAGGGGGGATCCATTTTAATGAAAAACTGTTTTTT. V is TRBV2 and J is TRBJ1-4; 9 nucleotides match TRBD1. CDR1 SNHLY and CDR2 FYNNEI come from the germline V gene. The CDR3 totals 17 residues. V lost 4 bases to trimming and J lost 4 bases; unmatched junction nucleotides: 10.